This T cell receptor beta chain was obtained from a study of cytomegalovirus exposure and HLA in healthy donors. Looked up from germline, CDR1 is LGHNA and CDR2 is YNFKEQ. The CDR3 runs to 19 residues. Germline trimming cut 0 bases from V and 4 bases from J; bases unmatched to any gene: 13. The PCR was carried out with 60 Vbeta primers and 13 Jbeta primers. Repertoires were generated with immunoSEQ multiplex PCR, while TCRdb's copy carries only in-frame clones and drops some. The sample lists some 140,000 clones, over 70% seen once, with about 1.5% in the top ten. The source material was PBMCs. The TCR was taken from a woman in her late teens or twenties in good health and CMV-seronegative. This chain joins TRBV4-2 and TRBJ1-5; the match to TRBD1 covers 9 bases. The CDR3 DNA is TGTGCCAGCAGCCAAGAAGTACGGAAGGGACAGGGTCGTAATCAGCCCCAGCATTTT. Translation gives CASSQEVRKGQGRNQPQHF.